One and the same sample provided the 27 T cell receptor beta chains below, sequenced in a study of OX40 agonist ivuxolimab in advanced cancers. Only in-frame clones appear in the TCRdb table, and some are missing; sequencing was by immunoSEQ multiplex PCR. The table shows roughly 13,000 clones, with around nine tenths occurring only once. The source was CD4+ or CD8+ T cells sorted from blood, collected in a trial of the OX40 agonist ivuxolimab. The origin of the receptors is an adult with an advanced solid tumor such as melanoma, head and neck, liver or kidney cancer.

This rearrangement joins TRBV19 to TRBJ1-4, with no clear D. The CDR3 is 13 amino acids. Trimming took off 7 bases at V and 8 bases at J, with 14 bases between the two ends. Germline V gene lookup returns CDR1 LNHDA and CDR2 SQIVND (reference sequence). The CDR3 nucleotides are TGTGCCAGTATTCCCTCAGGCGGCGAAAAACTGTTTTTT. The encoded protein is CASIPSGGEKLFF.

The chain employs TRBV5-6 and TRBJ2-7, with D tentatively TRBD1 (6 bases). This CDR3 comprises 16 residues. Trimming left V 2 bases short and J 0 bases short, with 15 bases between. Germline CDR1 is SGHDT and CDR2 is YYEEEE. The CDR3 protein is CASSFPRGPISYEQYF. The CDR3, as DNA: TGTGCCAGCAGCTTCCCCAGGGGCCCCATCTCCTACGAGCAGTACTTC.

The J gene is TRBJ2-7, the V gene TRBV11-3; D is ambiguous. Germline V gene data show CDR1 as SGHNT and CDR2 as YENEEA. V was cut by 1 base and J by 6 bases, with 10 bases left in between. This CDR3 comprises 13 residues. The CDR3 reads CASSLGSRREQYF. The CDR3, as DNA: TGTGCCAGCAGCTTAGGGTCCCGCCGCGAGCAGTACTTC.

The chain uses TRBV6-6 and TRBJ2-5; D ambiguous. The CDR3 loop spans 13 amino acids. V shed 3 bases and J shed 0 bases, with 5 bases lying between them. Looked up from germline, CDR1 is MNHNY and CDR2 is SVGAGI (reference sequence). CDR3 residues: CASSYLYQETQYF. The CDR3 coding sequence is TGTGCCAGCAGTTATCTTTACCAAGAGACCCAGTACTTC.

The chain couples TRBV9 to TRBJ2-7, with 8 bases that match TRBD1. This CDR3 contains 14 residues. The J segment lost 5 bases and the V segment lost 0 bases, leaving 4 bases of the junction unmatched. Germline CDR1 SGDLS, CDR2 YYNGEE. CDR3 in DNA: TGTGCCAGCAGCGTAGGCAGGGGGCTGAACGAGCAGTACTTC. It specifies CASSVGRGLNEQYF.

The V gene is TRBV29-1, the J gene TRBJ2-3; weak D call: TRBD2 (5 bases). Trimming removed 1 base at V and 0 bases at J, with 20 bases between. This CDR3 is 18 amino acids long. Germline lookup yields CDR1 SQVTM and CDR2 ANQGSEA. The CDR3 DNA sequence: TGCAGCGTTGAAGGTTTTAGGATTTTGAGGGATAGCACAGATACGCAGTATTTT. Its protein product is CSVEGFRILRDSTDTQYF.

This CDR3 is CATLAGNSYNEQFF. Here the CDR3 DNA reads TGTGCCACTCTAGCGGGTAATTCCTACAATGAGCAGTTCTTC. The V gene is TRBV6-5, the J gene TRBJ2-1, with 8 bases matching TRBD2. This CDR3 is built from 14 residues. V was pared by 10 bases and J by 1 base, with 6 bases of the junction left unmatched. In germline, CDR1 is MNHEY, CDR2 SVGAGI.

The rearrangement joins TRBV4-1 to TRBJ2-1; D not resolved. The CDR3 is 11 amino acids. Germline CDR1 MGHRA, CDR2 YSYEKL. V was clipped by 4 bases and J by 9 bases, with 7 bases between them. Here the CDR3 reads CASSPGSEQFF. The CDR3 coding sequence is TGCGCCAGCAGCCCGGGTAGTGAGCAGTTCTTC.

The chain has TRBV19 and TRBJ1-1; D is uncertain. CDR1 is LNHDA, CDR2 SQIVND, per germline (reference sequence). The CDR3 is 11 residues long. V lost 7 bases to trimming and J lost 8 bases, with 11 bases between them. DNA for the CDR3: TGTGCCAGTATGGCGGGCCTCGAAGCTTTCTTT. Residues: CASMAGLEAFF.

J is TRBJ2-7 and V is TRBV9; 8 bases are a match to TRBD1. The CDR3 covers 15 residues. V lost 1 base to trimming and J lost 6 bases; unmatched junction nucleotides: 9. In germline, CDR1 is SGDLS, CDR2 YYNGEE. As DNA, the CDR3 is TGTGCCAGCAGCGTAAGTGGACAGGGTAATCTCGAGCAGTACTTC. Translation: CASSVSGQGNLEQYF.

The chain couples TRBV5-6 to TRBJ2-7; D ambiguous. This CDR3 spans 12 amino acids. V was pared by 1 base and J by 4 bases, with 6 bases between. Germline V gene sequence: CDR1 SGHDT, CDR2 YYEEEE. CDR3 DNA sequence: TGTGCCAGCAGCTTGCAAACATACGAGCAGTACTTC. Translation: CASSLQTYEQYF.

The V and J genes are TRBV7-3 and TRBJ2-1; 7 bases fit TRBD2. The junction had 7 bases not matched to a gene; V was cut back by 5 bases and J by 6 bases. The CDR3 loop spans 14 amino acids. Germline values: CDR1 SGHTA, CDR2 FQGTGA. Here the CDR3 reads CASSPGTNPNEQFF. DNA for the CDR3: TGTGCCAGCAGCCCAGGGACTAACCCCAATGAGCAGTTCTTC.

This chain joins TRBV11-3 and TRBJ2-7; 7 bases are a match to TRBD2. Germline V gene sequence: CDR1 SGHNT, CDR2 YENEEA. This CDR3 is 13 amino acids long. Losses at the gene ends were 2 bases for V and 2 bases for J; bases not matched to a gene: 0. The DNA for the CDR3 is TGTGCCAGCAGCTTACGGGGGGCCTACGAGCAGTACTTC. The encoded protein is CASSLRGAYEQYF. The entire variable domain, with the rest obtained from reference TRBV11-3 and TRBJ2-7, is as follows: EAGVVQSPRYKIIEKKQPVAFWCNPISGHNTLYWYLQNLGQGPELLIRYENEEAVDDSQLPKDRFSAERLKGVDSTLKIQPAELGDSAVYLCASSLRGAYEQYFGPGTRLTVT.

J is TRBJ2-5 and V is TRBV6-6, with D tentatively TRBD1 (8 bases). From germline, CDR1 is MNHNY and CDR2 SVGAGI (reference sequence). There are 16 residues in the CDR3. V dropped 8 bases and J dropped 3 bases, with 22 bases sitting between them. In nucleotides, the CDR3 is TGTGCCAGCGGATCTATGGACAGGGAGGGTGAAGAGACCCAGTACTTC. It codes for CASGSMDREGEETQYF.

This sequence joins TRBV9 and TRBJ2-7; maybe TRBD1 (6 bases). V lost 0 bases to trimming and J lost 9 bases, with 19 bases between them. CDR1 and CDR2 from the germline V gene are SGDLS and YYNGEE. This CDR3 comprises 15 residues. The CDR3 protein is CASSVDGRGPAVQYF. In nucleotides, the CDR3 is TGTGCCAGCAGCGTAGACGGCAGGGGTCCAGCTGTGCAGTACTTC.

The chain has TRBV12-5 and TRBJ2-3, with D perhaps TRBD2 (6 bases). V was clipped by 1 base and J by 2 bases, with 16 bases between them. The CDR3 contains 17 residues. CDR1 is LGHNT and CDR2 is FRNRAP in the germline V gene. CDR3 sequence: CASGLGPPLANTDTQYF. In DNA form, the CDR3 reads TGTGCTAGTGGTTTGGGCCCCCCCCTAGCGAACACAGATACGCAGTATTTT.

This clone was observed a single time. The rearrangement uses TRBV7-9 and TRBJ2-7, with 8 bases matching TRBD1. The CDR3 loop spans 13 amino acids. Germline lookup yields CDR1 SEHNR and CDR2 FQNEAQ (reference sequence). V lost 3 bases, J lost 6 bases, and 4 bases stayed unmatched. This chain's CDR3 is CASSFAGGREQYF. In DNA, the CDR3 is TGTGCCAGCAGCTTTGCAGGGGGCCGCGAGCAGTACTTC.

This chain links TRBV11-3 with TRBJ2-2; D could derive from TRBD1 or TRBD2 (6 bases each). Trimming pared 1 base from V and 3 bases from J, leaving 24 bases between. CDR1 SGHNT and CDR2 YENEEA come from the germline V gene. The CDR3 is 20 amino acids. The CDR3 sequence: CASSLAPGDIGAKDTGELFF. The CDR3 DNA reads as TGTGCCAGCAGCTTAGCCCCGGGGGACATAGGGGCGAAGGACACCGGGGAGCTGTTTTTT.

The chain recombines TRBV7-2 with TRBJ2-3, with D perhaps TRBD1 (6 bases). Trimming cost V 5 bases and J 4 bases, with 16 bases left between them. CDR3 size: 15 residues. Germline CDR1 reads SGHTA; CDR2 reads FQGNSA. The chain's CDR3 is CASSPDSGGSDTQYF. As DNA, the CDR3 is TGTGCCAGCAGCCCGGACAGTGGAGGATCAGATACGCAGTATTTT.

This clone was picked up a small number of times. Mismatch with germline at one junction end may stem from a read error. V gene TRBV5-6 combines with J gene TRBJ2-3; D unclear. Germline values: CDR1 SGHDT, CDR2 YYEEEE. CDR3 length: 12 residues. This CDR3 is CASSLNKVIPLF. CDR3 in DNA: TGTGCCAGCAGCTTGAATAAAGTCATACCCCTTTTT.

The rearrangement joins TRBV11-3 to TRBJ2-1; D is uncertain. Germline V gives CDR1 SGHNT, CDR2 YENEEA. CDR3 length: 13 amino acids. Trimming took off 6 bases at V and 7 bases at J, with 13 bases between the two ends. The CDR3 is CASSPTLANEQFF. CDR3 nucleotide sequence: TGTGCCAGCAGTCCTACACTGGCTAATGAGCAGTTCTTC. Full variable domain (outside the CDR3, taken from reference TRBV11-3 and TRBJ2-1): EAGVVQSPRYKIIEKKQPVAFWCNPISGHNTLYWYLQNLGQGPELLIRYENEEAVDDSQLPKDRFSAERLKGVDSTLKIQPAELGDSAVYLCASSPTLANEQFFGPGTRLTVL.

The chain joins TRBV9 to TRBJ2-3, with D perhaps TRBD1 or TRBD2 (6 bases each). CDR3 size: 15 residues. V lost 0 bases and J lost 1, with 9 bases in between. Germline assignment: CDR1 SGDLS and CDR2 YYNGEE. The CDR3 region has the DNA TGTGCCAGCAGCGTAGGGGGGGCGGGCACAGATACGCAGTATTTT. Its translation is CASSVGGAGTDTQYF.

The chain combines TRBV7-3 with TRBJ2-3, with 8 bases matching TRBD2. The CDR3 contains 14 residues. The V segment lost 5 bases and the J segment 3 bases; nucleotides outside the gene matches: 4. Germline V lookup: CDR1 SGHTA, CDR2 FQGTGA. DNA of the CDR3: TGTGCCAGCAGCCCCAGCGGGGGAACAGATACGCAGTATTTT. It encodes CASSPSGGTDTQYF.

The rearrangement links TRBV7-9 to TRBJ1-1, with D uncertain. This CDR3 comprises 17 residues. The ends were cut back, 5 bases at V and 7 bases at J, with 26 bases in the middle. Germline CDR1 is SEHNR and CDR2 is FQNEAQ (reference sequence). CDR3 sequence (DNA): TGTGCCAGCAGCCCCGAACCCCAACGGGTTTTATGGTATGAAGCTTTCTTT. It codes for CASSPEPQRVLWYEAFF.

The gene calls are TRBV2 and TRBJ2-5, with 14 bases matching TRBD2. The germline CDR1 and CDR2 sequences are SNHLY and FYNNEI. J lost 3 bases, V lost 8 bases, and 8 bases had no gene match. The CDR3 is 16 residues long. The CDR3: CASVGLAGGREETQYF. The CDR3 DNA reads TGTGCCAGCGTTGGACTAGCGGGAGGTCGAGAAGAGACCCAGTACTTC.

V gene TRBV11-2 combines with J gene TRBJ1-2, with D perhaps TRBD1 (6 bases). The CDR3 is 17 residues long. Trimming stripped 2 bases from V and 8 bases from J, with 24 bases between. The germline V gene has CDR1 SGHAT and CDR2 FQNNGV. This CDR3 is CASSLRNPGPQGRGYTF. DNA of the CDR3: TGTGCCAGCAGCTTAAGGAACCCCGGGCCCCAGGGGAGAGGCTACACCTTC.

The chain recombines TRBV4-3 with TRBJ2-2, with no clear D. The V end was cut by 0 bases, the J end by 4 bases, with 12 bases between. CDR3 length equals 16 residues. CDR1 and CDR2 from the germline V gene are LGHNA and YSLEER. The CDR3 DNA follows: TGCGCCAGCAGCCAAGATGTTAGTGCCGGCACCGGGGAGCTGTTTTTT. Translation: CASSQDVSAGTGELFF.